The 26 T cell receptor beta chains presented below share a single source sample, sequenced in a study of blood T cell repertoires in COVID-19. Libraries were prepared by immunoSEQ multiplex PCR; TCRdb keeps only in-frame clonotypes and omits some of them. The sample includes about 130,000 clones, more than 80% of them seen just once. The specimen sequenced was peripheral blood. These receptors originate from a woman aged 55 to 70 with acute or convalescent COVID-19.

This clone was picked up many times. This sequence joins TRBV27 and TRBJ2-3; 7 positions match TRBD1. Per germline, CDR1 MNHEY and CDR2 SMNVEV (reference sequence). V lost 5 bases to trimming and J lost 4 bases; unmatched junction nucleotides: 9. CDR3 length: 15 amino acids. This CDR3 is CASSQGDRHPDTQYF. In nucleotides, the CDR3 is TGTGCCAGCAGTCAAGGGGACAGACACCCAGATACGCAGTATTTT.

The chain recombines TRBV24-1 with TRBJ2-1; 9 bases fit TRBD1. Losses at the gene ends were 4 bases for V and 2 bases for J; bases not matched to a gene: 11. CDR1 and CDR2 from the germline V gene are KGHDR and SFDVKD. The CDR3 is 18 residues long. The CDR3 DNA follows: TGTGCCACCAGTGACCCGAACCCCGGGACAGGGACCTACAATGAGCAGTTCTTC. Translated, it gives CATSDPNPGTGTYNEQFF.

This clone turned up a few times. The rearrangement links TRBV7-2 to TRBJ1-4; 7 nucleotides align to TRBD1. The V segment lost 5 bases and the J segment 8 bases; nucleotides outside the gene matches: 8. The germline CDR1 and CDR2 sequences are SGHTA and FQGNSA. The CDR3 is 14 residues long. The CDR3 sequence is CASSPQGGSEKLFF. CDR3 DNA sequence: TGTGCCAGCAGCCCTCAAGGGGGCAGCGAAAAACTGTTTTTT.

The chain is built from TRBV19 and TRBJ1-5; D is unclear. With 7 bases removed from V and 0 bases from J, the gap between germline ends came to 10 bases. CDR1 is LNHDA and CDR2 is SQIVND in the germline V gene (reference sequence). This CDR3 has 14 amino acids. The CDR3 DNA is TGTGCCAGTATCGGGTGGAGTAGCAATCAGCCCCAGCATTTT. It yields the protein CASIGWSSNQPQHF.

The J gene is TRBJ1-3, the V gene TRBV4-1; possible D gene TRBD1, 6 bases. The CDR3 consists of 15 residues. The V gene's germline CDR1 is MGHRA and CDR2 YSYEKL. V lost 3 bases and J 0 bases, leaving 9 bases between the germline ends. The CDR3, as DNA: TGCGCCAGCAGCCAGATGGGGGCCTCTGGAAACACCATATATTTT. Protein: CASSQMGASGNTIYF.

This clone was counted once. V gene TRBV19 combines with J gene TRBJ1-5; D is perhaps TRBD1 (6 bases). From germline, CDR1 is LNHDA and CDR2 SQIVND (reference sequence). CDR3 length equals 13 residues. Trimming removed 1 base from V and 6 bases from J, with 7 bases in between. CDR3: CASSIGRGQPQHF. The DNA for the CDR3 is TGTGCCAGTAGTATAGGCAGGGGTCAGCCCCAGCATTTT.

The chain uses TRBV25-1 and TRBJ1-2; 7 bases line up with TRBD1. This CDR3 has 11 residues. With V trimmed by 8 bases and J by 10 bases, 7 bases remained unmatched. Germline CDR1 is MGHDK and CDR2 is SYGVNS. In DNA form, the CDR3 reads TGTGCCAGCGTCAGACAGGGTCACTACACCTTC. Its translation is CASVRQGHYTF.

This clone turned up a few times. This chain joins TRBV6-5 and TRBJ1-3; no clear D gene. The CDR3 has 13 residues. V was shortened by 6 bases and J by 0 bases, with 6 bases between the two germline ends. The germline V gene has CDR1 MNHEY and CDR2 SVGAGI. In nucleotides, the CDR3 is TGTGCCAGCAGATACCTCTCTGGAAACACCATATATTTT. It yields the protein CASRYLSGNTIYF.

This clone was counted only a few times. The V gene is TRBV7-9, the J gene TRBJ1-5, with TRBD1 matching over 7 bases. This CDR3 contains 17 residues. Germline trimming cut 6 bases from V and 2 bases from J; bases unmatched to any gene: 13. Germline V gives CDR1 SEHNR, CDR2 FQNEAQ (reference sequence). This CDR3 reads CASRPIRGRMGNQPQHF. DNA of the CDR3: TGTGCCAGCAGACCTATTAGGGGGCGCATGGGCAATCAGCCCCAGCATTTT.

The genes are TRBV7-3 and TRBJ2-1; 8 positions match TRBD2. Germline trimming cut 2 bases from V and 7 bases from J; bases unmatched to any gene: 4. The germline V gene encodes CDR1 SGHTA and CDR2 FQGTGA. The CDR3 sequence is 14 residues long. CDR3 nucleotides: TGTGCCAGCAGCTTAGGAGCGGGGGATAATGAGCAGTTCTTC. Translated, it gives CASSLGAGDNEQFF.

The V gene is TRBV25-1, the J gene TRBJ1-2; 9 nucleotides agree with TRBD1. The CDR3 totals 13 residues. Germline V gene lookup returns CDR1 MGHDK and CDR2 SYGVNS. Trimming at V came to 6 bases and at J to 4 bases, leaving 3 bases not matched to a gene. CDR3 nucleotides: TGTGCCAGCAGCACAGGGGGCGGCTATGGCTACACCTTC. This encodes CASSTGGGYGYTF.

The chain is built from TRBV18 and TRBJ2-3; TRBD1 matches 9 bases. The CDR3 extends over 15 amino acids. Germline V CDR1 and CDR2: KGHSH, LQKENI. V lost 3 bases, J lost 7 bases, and 8 bases stayed unmatched. The CDR3 DNA sequence: TGTGCCAGCTCACCGGGACAGGGTCTTCCCCATACGCAGTATTTT. Its protein product is CASSPGQGLPHTQYF. Complete variable domain (other parts from reference TRBV18 and TRBJ2-3): NAGVMQNPRHLVRRRGQEARLRCSPMKGHSHVYWYRQLPEEGLKFMVYLQKENIIDESGMPKERFSAEFPKEGPSILRIQQVVRGDSAAYFCASSPGQGLPHTQYFGPGTRLTVL.

CDR3 region: CASSIGQGGSYGYTF. The CDR3 DNA reads as TGTGCCAGTAGTATAGGACAGGGGGGAAGCTATGGCTACACCTTC. This rearrangement joins TRBV19 to TRBJ1-2; 9 bases are a match to TRBD1. Germline values: CDR1 LNHDA, CDR2 SQIVND (reference sequence). The CDR3 length is 15 residues. V dropped 1 base and J dropped 4; count of bases not matched to a gene: 4.

The chain recombines TRBV12-3 or TRBV12-4 with TRBJ2-7; unclear D gene. V lost 2 bases and J lost 6, with 5 bases in between. This CDR3 comprises 11 residues. CDR3 coding DNA: TGTGCCAGCAGTTTAACCGGCGAGCAGTACTTC. The encoded protein is CASSLTGEQYF.

V and J are TRBV7-2 and TRBJ1-5, with 9 bases aligning to TRBD1. The germline V gene has CDR1 SGHTA and CDR2 FQGNSA. The CDR3 spans 14 residues. The V gene end was trimmed by 6 bases and the J gene end by 6 bases; junction bases not matched to a gene: 6. CDR3 nucleotides: TGTGCCAGCAGGGGACAGGGACTGGGTCAGCCCCAGCATTTT. Translation: CASRGQGLGQPQHF.

DNA for the CDR3: TGCAGCGTTGCTGGGACAGGTTCTTCCTACGAGCAGTACTTC. It specifies CSVAGTGSSYEQYF. The rearrangement uses TRBV29-1 and TRBJ2-7; 8 bases are shared with TRBD1. The germline V gene encodes CDR1 SQVTM and CDR2 ANQGSEA. CDR3 length: 14 amino acids. Germline trimming cut 4 bases from V and 1 base from J; bases unmatched to any gene: 6.

This rearrangement joins TRBV10-2 to TRBJ2-2, with 7 bases aligning to TRBD2. The CDR3 loop spans 11 amino acids. With 9 bases clipped from V and 7 bases from J, the junction kept 2 bases outside the gene matches. Germline assignment: CDR1 WSHSY and CDR2 SAAADI. CDR3 amino acids: CASGLVGELFF. DNA for the CDR3: TGCGCCAGTGGACTAGTCGGGGAGCTGTTTTTT.

V usage is TRBV5-1 and J usage is TRBJ2-4; D remains ambiguous. Trimming shortened V by 4 bases and J by 5 bases, and 10 bases separated the two germline ends. Germline assignment: CDR1 SGHRS and CDR2 YFSETQ. This CDR3 contains 13 residues. The CDR3 here is CASSAPLENIQYF. The DNA of the CDR3 is TGCGCCAGCAGCGCGCCGCTGGAAAACATTCAGTACTTC.

This clone was recorded once. The CDR3 here is CAWSPIRDTEAFF. The CDR3 DNA sequence: TGTGCCTGGAGTCCTATACGGGACACTGAAGCTTTCTTT. V usage is TRBV30 and J usage is TRBJ1-1; D is unresolved. The CDR3 totals 13 residues. The germline V gene encodes CDR1 GTSNPN and CDR2 SVGIG (reference sequence). Trimming removed 2 bases from V and 3 bases from J, with 10 bases in between.

The rearrangement joins TRBV29-1 to TRBJ2-3, with 15 bases matching TRBD2. Germline values: CDR1 SQVTM, CDR2 ANQGSEA. The CDR3 covers 16 residues. The V gene end was trimmed by 7 bases and the J gene end by 5 bases; junction bases not matched to a gene: 10. The CDR3 loop is CSAGRTSGGAKDTQYF. The CDR3 coding sequence is TGCAGCGCCGGGAGGACTAGCGGGGGGGCCAAAGATACGCAGTATTTT.

In DNA, the CDR3 is TGTGCCACCGCGGGGGCGATGAACACTGAAGCTTTCTTT. Encoded protein: CATAGAMNTEAFF. The V call is TRBV6-5, the J call TRBJ1-1; D perhaps matches TRBD1 (6 bases). Trimming cost V 10 bases and J 0 bases, with 12 bases left between them. The CDR3 loop spans 13 amino acids. Germline CDR1 MNHEY, CDR2 SVGAGI.

The rearrangement links TRBV19 to TRBJ1-1; perhaps TRBD1 as D (6 bases). Germline CDR1 LNHDA, CDR2 SQIVND (reference sequence). V was cut by 10 bases and J by 1 base, with 19 bases left in between. The length of the CDR3 is 15 residues. CDR3 loop: CATWDPGHKNTEAFF. In nucleotides, the CDR3 is TGTGCCACCTGGGACCCGGGACACAAGAACACTGAAGCTTTCTTT.

The V call is TRBV3-1 (or the pseudogene TRBV3-2), the J call TRBJ1-2; weak D call: TRBD1 (6 bases). The CDR3 runs 15 residues. In germline, CDR1 is LGHDT, CDR2 YNNKEL (reference sequence). The V end was cut by 2 bases, the J end by 4 bases, with 14 bases between. The CDR3 DNA reads as TGTGCCAGCAGCCAAAAAAGAGGGGGATTCTATGGCTACACCTTC. Translating it yields CASSQKRGGFYGYTF.

The genes are TRBV19 and TRBJ2-1; 8 bases match TRBD1. Trimming cost V 6 bases and J 4 bases; bases outside gene matches: 8. The CDR3 is made up of 15 amino acids. Germline-derived CDR1 and CDR2 are LNHDA and SQIVND (reference sequence). Written as DNA, the CDR3 is TGTGCCAGTAGGGGTCGGGGACAGGCTTACAATGAGCAGTTCTTC. The encoded protein is CASRGRGQAYNEQFF.

This rearrangement joins TRBV11-2 to TRBJ1-2, with 7 bases fitting TRBD1. Germline assignment: CDR1 SGHAT and CDR2 FQNNGV. The CDR3 is 15 residues long. Unmatched junction bases numbered 14, after V lost 5 bases and J lost 8 bases. Here the CDR3 reads CASSVPLTGERGYTF. The CDR3, as DNA: TGTGCCAGCAGCGTACCATTAACAGGGGAAAGGGGCTACACCTTC.

V gene TRBV12-3 or TRBV12-4 combines with J gene TRBJ2-7; no firm D call. V was pared by 8 bases and J by 5 bases, with 16 bases between. The CDR3 covers 13 residues. In DNA, the CDR3 is TGTGCCAGCCCTTTTGGCAGGTACAACGAGCAGTACTTC. Amino acid sequence: CASPFGRYNEQYF.